The table lists the clone carrying this T cell receptor beta chain with a few counts. No antigen is known for it. This CDR3 has 13 amino acids. V was pared by 6 bases and J by 6 bases, with 6 bases of the junction left unmatched. Per the germline V gene, CDR1 is SGHRS and CDR2 is YFSETQ. The record originates from a study of T cells after yellow fever vaccination. Study observations and caveats: Subsequent to the booster, the majority of primary-vaccination clones reappeared (around 96% CD4, 85% to 90% CD8).

TCRdb reanalysed the 5' RACE reads using MiXCR and keeps one entry per CDR3 protein. The sample lists 450,000 to 650,000 distinct CDR3 sequences, roughly a fifth occurring once. Sequencing was performed on PBMCs, taken more than 20 days after the first yellow fever vaccination. The chain couples TRBV5-1 to TRBJ2-3; the match to TRBD2 covers 8 bases. This sequence originates from a man younger than 30 who received the YFV17D yellow fever vaccine. The CDR3 nucleotides read TGCGCCAGCACTTCCGGGGGGGAGGATACGCAGTATTTT. Its protein is CASTSGGEDTQYF.